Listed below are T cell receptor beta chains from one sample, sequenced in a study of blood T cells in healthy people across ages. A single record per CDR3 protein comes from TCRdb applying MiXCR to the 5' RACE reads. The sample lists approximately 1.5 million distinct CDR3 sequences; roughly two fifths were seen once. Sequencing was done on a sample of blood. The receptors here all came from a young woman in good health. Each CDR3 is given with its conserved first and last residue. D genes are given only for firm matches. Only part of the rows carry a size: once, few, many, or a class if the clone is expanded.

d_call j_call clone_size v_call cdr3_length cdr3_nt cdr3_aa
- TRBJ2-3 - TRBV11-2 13 TGTGCCAGCAGGGGACTCGAAACAGATACGCAGTATTTT CASRGLETDTQYF
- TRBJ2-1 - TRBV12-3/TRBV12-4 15 TGTGCCAGCAGCCTACTAGTGGGAGGAAGTGAGACCCAGTTCTTC CASSLLVGGSETQFF
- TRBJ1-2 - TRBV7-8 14 TGTGCCAGCAGTTCCAGGGATTACCTCTATGGCTACACCTTC CASSSRDYLYGYTF
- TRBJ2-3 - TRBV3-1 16 TGTGCCAGCAGCCGATTAGCGGCGCAGGAAACAGATACGCAGTATTTT CASSRLAAQETDTQYF
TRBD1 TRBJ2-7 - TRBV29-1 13 TGCAGCGGCAGGGACAGCATCAGCTACGAGCAGTACTTC CSGRDSISYEQYF
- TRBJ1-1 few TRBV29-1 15 TGCAGCGTTGTTTTTGGGTCCCTCGCTGGCACTGAAGCTTTCTTT CSVVFGSLAGTEAFF
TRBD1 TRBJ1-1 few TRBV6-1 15 TGTGCCAGCACTCCAGGACAGGGGTGGAACACTGAAGCTTTCTTT CASTPGQGWNTEAFF
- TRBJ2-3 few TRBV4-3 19 TGCGCCAGCAGCCATCCCCTCTCCGGGTCCAAGGAGGACACAGATACGCAGTATTTT CASSHPLSGSKEDTDTQYF
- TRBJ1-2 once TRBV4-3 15 TGCGCCAGCAGCCAAGATAGGGCAGGCCCTCATGGCTACACCTTC CASSQDRAGPHGYTF
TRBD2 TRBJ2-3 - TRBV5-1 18 TGCGCCAGCAGCCCCGGTACTTATAGCGGGAGGGACACAGATACGCAGTATTTT CASSPGTYSGRDTDTQYF
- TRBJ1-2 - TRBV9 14 TGTGCCAGCAGCGTAGATTCGAAGGACAGCGGCTACACCTTC CASSVDSKDSGYTF
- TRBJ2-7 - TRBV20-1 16 TGCAGTGCTATTCCCTGGTCTACGCGCGATTACAATGAGCAGTACTTC CSAIPWSTRDYNEQYF
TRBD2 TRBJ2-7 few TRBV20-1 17 TGCAGTGCTAGAGCTACCCAAGCGGGAGTGTCCTACAATGAGCAGTACTTC CSARATQAGVSYNEQYF
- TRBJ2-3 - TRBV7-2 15 TGTGCCAGCAGCCGAAGGGCAGGGGTCACAGATACGCAGTATTTT CASSRRAGVTDTQYF
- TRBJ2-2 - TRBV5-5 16 TGTGCCAGCAGCTTCCCCAGGTCATCGAACACCGGGGAGCTGTTTTTT CASSFPRSSNTGELFF
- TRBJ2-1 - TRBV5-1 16 TGCGCCAGCAGCTTGCTCTTTAGCGGCTCCTACAATGAGCAGTTCTTC CASSLLFSGSYNEQFF
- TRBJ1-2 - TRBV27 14 TGTGCCAGCAGCCCCGGGGAGGGATGGAGAGGCTACACCTTC CASSPGEGWRGYTF
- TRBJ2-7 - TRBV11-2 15 TGTGCCAGCAGCTTAGGCCGGAACGCGAACAATGAGCAGTACTTC CASSLGRNANNEQYF
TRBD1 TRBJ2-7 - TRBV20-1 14 TGCAGTGCTAGAAATCCGGGACAGAGGAACGAGCAGTACTTC CSARNPGQRNEQYF
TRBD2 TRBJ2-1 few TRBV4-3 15 TGCGCCAGCAGCCAAGATAGCGGGAGGGGAAATGAGCAGTTCTTC CASSQDSGRGNEQFF
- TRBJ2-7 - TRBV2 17 TGTGCCAGCAGTGAAGCGCATAAAACATCGCCAATTAGCGAGCAGTACTTC CASSEAHKTSPISEQYF
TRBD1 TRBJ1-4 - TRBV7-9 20 TGTGCCAGCAGTTTGTACGGGGGACAGGGGGAAAAGTGGACTAATGAAAAACTGTTTTTT CASSLYGGQGEKWTNEKLFF
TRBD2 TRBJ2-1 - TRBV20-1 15 TGCAGTGCTAGAGATCACAGCGGGGGGGCTGTTGAGCAGTTCTTC CSARDHSGGAVEQFF
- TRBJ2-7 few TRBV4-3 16 TGCGCCAGCAGCCAAGAAGGCGGCAGGGGAAACTACGAGCAGTACTTC CASSQEGGRGNYEQYF
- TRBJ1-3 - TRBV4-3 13 TGCGCCAGCAGCCCTGGGCGGATAGACACCATATATTTT CASSPGRIDTIYF
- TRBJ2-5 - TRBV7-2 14 TGTGCCAGCAGCCCCGGGGCAGGGTTTGCGACCCAGTACTTC CASSPGAGFATQYF
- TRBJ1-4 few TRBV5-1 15 TGCGCCAGCAGCTTGGGGGACCGCTATAATGAAAAACTGTTTTTT CASSLGDRYNEKLFF
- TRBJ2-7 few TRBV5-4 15 TGTGCCAGCAGCGCAGGGAGGGGGGTAACCTACGAGCAGTACTTC CASSAGRGVTYEQYF
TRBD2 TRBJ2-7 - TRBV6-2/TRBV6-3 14 TGTGCCAGCACCGGACTAGCGGTCTCCTACGAGCAGTACTTC CASTGLAVSYEQYF
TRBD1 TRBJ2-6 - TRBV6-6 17 TGTGCCAGCAGTACTCGGACAGGGGGCAGCGGGGCCAACGTCCTGACTTTC CASSTRTGGSGANVLTF
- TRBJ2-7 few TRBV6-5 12 TGTGCCAGCACCGGCGGAGGGTACGAGCAGTACTTC CASTGGGYEQYF
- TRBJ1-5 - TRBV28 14 TGTGCCAGCAGTTTAACACGGGTGTCTCAGCCCCAGCATTTT CASSLTRVSQPQHF
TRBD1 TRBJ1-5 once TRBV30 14 TGTGCCTGGACCATGGGACAGGGGAGCCAGCCCCAGCATTTT CAWTMGQGSQPQHF
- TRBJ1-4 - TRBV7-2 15 TGTGCCAGCAGCTTAGGGGGACGGACTAATGAAAAACTGTTTTTT CASSLGGRTNEKLFF
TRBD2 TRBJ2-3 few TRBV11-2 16 TGTGCCAGCAGCGCCCGGACTAGCGGGAGGTCAGATACGCAGTATTTT CASSARTSGRSDTQYF
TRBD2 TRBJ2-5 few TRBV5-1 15 TGCGCCAGCAGCTTGCTGGGGACTAGCCAAGAGACCCAGTACTTC CASSLLGTSQETQYF
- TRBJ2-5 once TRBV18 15 TGTGCCAGCTCACCACTTCAAGCCACCCAAGAGACCCAGTACTTC CASSPLQATQETQYF
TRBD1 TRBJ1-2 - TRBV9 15 TGTGCCAGCAGCCCCAGGACAGGGTCTCTCTATGGCTACACCTTC CASSPRTGSLYGYTF
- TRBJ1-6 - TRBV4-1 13 TGCGCCAGCAGCCAAGACTTGGTTTCACCCCTCCACTTT CASSQDLVSPLHF
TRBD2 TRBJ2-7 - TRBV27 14 TGTGCCAGCGGCCTAGCGGTGGGACCCTACGAGCAGTACTTC CASGLAVGPYEQYF
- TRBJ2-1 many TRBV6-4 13 TGTGCCAGCAGTGACTCGGGACACAATGAGCAGTTCTTC CASSDSGHNEQFF
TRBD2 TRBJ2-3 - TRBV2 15 TGTGCCAGCAGCGATAATAGGGGACTAGCAGATACGCAGTATTTT CASSDNRGLADTQYF
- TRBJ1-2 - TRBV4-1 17 TGCGCCAGCAGCCAAGAGAACGGGGGCGCTGGGTATGGTGGCTACACCTTC CASSQENGGAGYGGYTF
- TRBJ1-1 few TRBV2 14 TGTGCCAGTTTTCGAGCCTTACTGACAACTGAAGCTTTCTTT CASFRALLTTEAFF
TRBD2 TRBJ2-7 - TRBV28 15 TGTGCCAGCACGCCGGGGGGGCGGTACTCCTACGAGCAGTACTTC CASTPGGRYSYEQYF
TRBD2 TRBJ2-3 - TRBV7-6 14 TGTGCCGGCAGCCGGACTAGCGGGACAGATACGCAGTATTTT CAGSRTSGTDTQYF
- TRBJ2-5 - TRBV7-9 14 TGTGCCAGCAGCTTAGCGGTACAGGGAGATGAGCAGTACTTC CASSLAVQGDEQYF
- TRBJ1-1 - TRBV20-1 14 TGCAGTGCTCTAGTGGGGGAGACGAACACTGAAGCTTTCTTT CSALVGETNTEAFF